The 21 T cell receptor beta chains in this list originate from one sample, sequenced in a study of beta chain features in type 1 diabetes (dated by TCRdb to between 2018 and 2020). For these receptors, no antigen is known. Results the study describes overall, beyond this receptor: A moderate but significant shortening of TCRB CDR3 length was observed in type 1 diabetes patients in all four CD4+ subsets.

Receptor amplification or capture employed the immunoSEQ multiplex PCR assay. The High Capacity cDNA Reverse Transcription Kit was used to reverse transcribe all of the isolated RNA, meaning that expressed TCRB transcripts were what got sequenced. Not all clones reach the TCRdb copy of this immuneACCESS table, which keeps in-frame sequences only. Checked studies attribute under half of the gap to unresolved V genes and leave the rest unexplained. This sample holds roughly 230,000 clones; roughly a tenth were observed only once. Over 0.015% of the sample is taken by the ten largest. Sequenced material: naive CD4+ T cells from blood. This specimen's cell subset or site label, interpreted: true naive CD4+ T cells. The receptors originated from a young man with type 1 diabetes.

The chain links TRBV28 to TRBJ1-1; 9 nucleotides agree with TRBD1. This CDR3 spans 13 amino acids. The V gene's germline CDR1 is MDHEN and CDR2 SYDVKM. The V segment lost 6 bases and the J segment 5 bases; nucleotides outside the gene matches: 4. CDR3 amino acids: CASRTTGGTEAFF. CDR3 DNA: TGTGCCAGCAGGACGACAGGGGGAACTGAAGCTTTCTTT.

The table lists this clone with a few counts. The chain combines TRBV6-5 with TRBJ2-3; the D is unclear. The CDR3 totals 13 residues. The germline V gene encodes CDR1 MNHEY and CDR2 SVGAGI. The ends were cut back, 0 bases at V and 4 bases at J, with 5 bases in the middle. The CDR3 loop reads CASSYSPADTQYF. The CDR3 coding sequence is TGTGCCAGCAGTTACTCCCCTGCAGATACGCAGTATTTT.

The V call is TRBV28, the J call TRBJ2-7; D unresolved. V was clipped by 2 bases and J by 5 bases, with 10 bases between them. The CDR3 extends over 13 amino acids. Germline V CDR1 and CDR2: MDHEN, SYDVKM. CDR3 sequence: CASSLETPNEQYF. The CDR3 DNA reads TGTGCCAGCAGTTTAGAGACTCCCAACGAGCAGTACTTC.

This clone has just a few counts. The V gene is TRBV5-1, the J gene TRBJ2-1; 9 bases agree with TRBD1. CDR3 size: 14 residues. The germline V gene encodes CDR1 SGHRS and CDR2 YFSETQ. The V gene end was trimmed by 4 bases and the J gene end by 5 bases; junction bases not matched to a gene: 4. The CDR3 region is CASSQDRGDNEQFF. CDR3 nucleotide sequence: TGCGCCAGCAGCCAGGACAGGGGCGACAATGAGCAGTTCTTC.

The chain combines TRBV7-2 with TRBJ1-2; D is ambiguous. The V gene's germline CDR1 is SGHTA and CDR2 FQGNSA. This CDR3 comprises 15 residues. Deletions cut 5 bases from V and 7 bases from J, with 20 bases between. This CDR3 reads CASSVRPGTAGGYTF. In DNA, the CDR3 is TGTGCCAGCAGCGTAAGGCCCGGCACGGCAGGTGGCTACACCTTC.

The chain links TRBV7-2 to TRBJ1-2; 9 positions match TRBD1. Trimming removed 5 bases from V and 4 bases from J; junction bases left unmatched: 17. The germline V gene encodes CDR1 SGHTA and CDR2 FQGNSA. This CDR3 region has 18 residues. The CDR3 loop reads CASSPRVGQGRVGYGYTF. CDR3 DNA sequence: TGTGCCAGCAGCCCCAGAGTGGGACAGGGCCGCGTGGGCTATGGCTACACCTTC.

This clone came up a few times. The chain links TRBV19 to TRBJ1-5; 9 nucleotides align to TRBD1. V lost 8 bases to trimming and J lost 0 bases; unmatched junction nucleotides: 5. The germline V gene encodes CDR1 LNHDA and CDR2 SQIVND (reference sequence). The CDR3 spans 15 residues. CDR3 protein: CASGQGRYSNQPQHF. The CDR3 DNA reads TGTGCCAGTGGACAGGGGCGTTATAGCAATCAGCCCCAGCATTTT. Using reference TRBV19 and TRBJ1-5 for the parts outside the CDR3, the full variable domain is DGGITQSPKYLFRKEGQNVTLSCEQNLNHDAMYWYRQDPGQGLRLIYYSQIVNDFQKGDIAEGYSVSREKKESFPLTVTSAQKNPTAFYLCASGQGRYSNQPQHFGDGTRLSIL.

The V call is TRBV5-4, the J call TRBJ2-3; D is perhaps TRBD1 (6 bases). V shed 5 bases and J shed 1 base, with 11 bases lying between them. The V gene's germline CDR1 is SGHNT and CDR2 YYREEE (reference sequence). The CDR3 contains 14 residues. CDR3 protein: CASRPGQGTDTQYF. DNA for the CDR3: TGTGCCAGCAGACCGGGACAAGGCACAGATACGCAGTATTTT.

The CDR3 protein is CASSEAGQGNFLHF. CDR3 in DNA: TGTGCCAGCAGTGAAGCGGGACAGGGTAATTTCCTCCACTTT. The chain couples TRBV2 to TRBJ1-6; 9 bases are a match to TRBD1. The CDR3 is made up of 14 amino acids. V lost 0 bases to trimming and J lost 15 bases; unmatched junction nucleotides: 6. Looked up from germline, CDR1 is SNHLY and CDR2 is FYNNEI.

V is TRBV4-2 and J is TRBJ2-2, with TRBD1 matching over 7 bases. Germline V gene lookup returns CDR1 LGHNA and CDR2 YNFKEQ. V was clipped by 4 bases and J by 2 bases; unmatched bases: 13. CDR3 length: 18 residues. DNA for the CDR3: TGTGCCAGCAGCCGAGATACAAAGGGACAGACCAACACCGGGGAGCTGTTTTTT. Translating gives CASSRDTKGQTNTGELFF.

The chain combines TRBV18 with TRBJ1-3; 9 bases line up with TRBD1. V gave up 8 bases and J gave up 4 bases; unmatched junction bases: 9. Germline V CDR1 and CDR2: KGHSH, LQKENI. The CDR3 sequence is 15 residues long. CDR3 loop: CASATGQGSGNTIYF. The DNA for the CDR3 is TGTGCCAGCGCGACGGGACAGGGATCCGGAAACACCATATATTTT.

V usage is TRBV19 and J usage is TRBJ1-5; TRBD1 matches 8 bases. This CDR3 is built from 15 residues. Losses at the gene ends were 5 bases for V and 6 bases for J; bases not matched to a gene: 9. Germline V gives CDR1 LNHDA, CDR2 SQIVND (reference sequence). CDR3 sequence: CASSLWPGQVQPQHF. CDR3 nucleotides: TGTGCCAGTAGTCTGTGGCCGGGACAGGTTCAGCCCCAGCATTTT. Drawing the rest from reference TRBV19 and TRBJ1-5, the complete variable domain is DGGITQSPKYLFRKEGQNVTLSCEQNLNHDAMYWYRQDPGQGLRLIYYSQIVNDFQKGDIAEGYSVSREKKESFPLTVTSAQKNPTAFYLCASSLWPGQVQPQHFGDGTRLSIL.

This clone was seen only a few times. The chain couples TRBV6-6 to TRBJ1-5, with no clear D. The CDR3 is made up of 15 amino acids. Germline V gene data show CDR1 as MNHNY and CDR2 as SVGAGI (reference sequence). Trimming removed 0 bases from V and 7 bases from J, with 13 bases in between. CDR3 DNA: TGTGCCAGCAGTTACTCGACAATGGTAGAGCAGCCCCAGCATTTT. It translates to CASSYSTMVEQPQHF.

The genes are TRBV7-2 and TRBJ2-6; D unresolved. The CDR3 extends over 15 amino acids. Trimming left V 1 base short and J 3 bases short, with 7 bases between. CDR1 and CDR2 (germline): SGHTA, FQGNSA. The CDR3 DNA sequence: TGTGCCAGCAGCTTAGGTGTAAATGGGGCCAACGTCCTGACTTTC. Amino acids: CASSLGVNGANVLTF.

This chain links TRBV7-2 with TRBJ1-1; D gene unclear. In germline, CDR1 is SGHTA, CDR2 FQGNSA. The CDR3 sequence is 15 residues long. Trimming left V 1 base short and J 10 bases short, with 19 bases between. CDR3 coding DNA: TGTGCCAGCAGCTTAGGAGTGGCCGTCGTTGCGGGAGCTTTCTTT. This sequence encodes CASSLGVAVVAGAFF. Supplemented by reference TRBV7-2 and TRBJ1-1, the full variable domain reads GAGVSQSPSNKVTEKGKDVELRCDPISGHTALYWYRQSLGQGLEFLIYFQGNSAPDKSGLPSDRFSAERTGGSVSTLTIQRTQQEDSAVYLCASSLGVAVVAGAFFGQGTRLTVV.

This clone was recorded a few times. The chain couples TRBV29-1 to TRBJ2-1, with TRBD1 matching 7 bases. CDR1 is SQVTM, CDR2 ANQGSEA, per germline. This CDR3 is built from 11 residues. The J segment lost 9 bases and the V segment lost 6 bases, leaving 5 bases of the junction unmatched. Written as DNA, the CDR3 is TGCAGCGTGGACAGGATAGGTGAGCAGTTCTTC. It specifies CSVDRIGEQFF.

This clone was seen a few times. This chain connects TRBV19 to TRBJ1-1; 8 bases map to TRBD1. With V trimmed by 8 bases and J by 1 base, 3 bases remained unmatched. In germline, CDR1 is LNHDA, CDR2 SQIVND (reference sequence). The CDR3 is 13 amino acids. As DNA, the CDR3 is TGTGCCAGTGGTCAGGGGGCGAACACTGAAGCTTTCTTT. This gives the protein CASGQGANTEAFF.

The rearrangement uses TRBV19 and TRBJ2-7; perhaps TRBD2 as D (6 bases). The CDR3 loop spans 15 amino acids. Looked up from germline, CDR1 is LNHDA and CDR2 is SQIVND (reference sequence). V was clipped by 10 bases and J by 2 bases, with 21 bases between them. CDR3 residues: CANRWGDSSPYEQYF. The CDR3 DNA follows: TGTGCCAATCGGTGGGGGGATTCTTCACCCTACGAGCAGTACTTC. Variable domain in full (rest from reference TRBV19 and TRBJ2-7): DGGITQSPKYLFRKEGQNVTLSCEQNLNHDAMYWYRQDPGQGLRLIYYSQIVNDFQKGDIAEGYSVSREKKESFPLTVTSAQKNPTAFYLCANRWGDSSPYEQYFGPGTRLTVT.

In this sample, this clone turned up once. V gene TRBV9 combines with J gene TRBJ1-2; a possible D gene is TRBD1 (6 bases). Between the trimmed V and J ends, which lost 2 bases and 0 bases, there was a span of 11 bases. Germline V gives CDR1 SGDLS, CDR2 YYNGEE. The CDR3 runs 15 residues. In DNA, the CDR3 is TGTGCCAGCAGCGTGGGGGCGACAGCTAACTATGGCTACACCTTC. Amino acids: CASSVGATANYGYTF.

The DNA of the CDR3 is TGTGCCAGCAGTGGGACAGGGGGCTCTCAGCCCCAGCATTTT. This codes for CASSGTGGSQPQHF. This chain links TRBV2 with TRBJ1-5, with 11 bases fitting TRBD1. CDR1 and CDR2 (germline): SNHLY, FYNNEI. Trimming cost V 4 bases and J 6 bases; bases outside gene matches: 2. The CDR3 consists of 14 residues.

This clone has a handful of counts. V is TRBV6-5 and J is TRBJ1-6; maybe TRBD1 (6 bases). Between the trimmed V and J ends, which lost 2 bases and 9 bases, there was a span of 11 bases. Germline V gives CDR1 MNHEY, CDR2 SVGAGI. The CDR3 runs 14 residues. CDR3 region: CASSYGGGGSPLHF. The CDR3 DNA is TGTGCCAGCAGTTACGGGGGCGGCGGTTCACCCCTCCACTTT.